Each of the 8 T cell receptor beta chains below was sequenced from the same sample in a study of T cells in Graves' hyperthyroidism and ophthalmopathy. There were TCR beta CDR3 regions amplified from RNA transcripts. A set of HTBI primers served as the primers for a first-round RT-PCR of the TCR CDR3. TCRdb re-called the multiplex PCR reads through MiXCR, storing one row per CDR3 protein. The data contain fewer than 750,000 distinct CDR3 sequences, more than 12% of them singletons. Sequences were obtained from blood. All receptors derive from a woman between 45 and 60 years old with Graves' ophthalmopathy.

This clonotype was detected many times. This chain uses TRBV7-2 with TRBJ2-2; 14 nucleotides match TRBD2. CDR3 length: 20 amino acids. CDR1 is SGHTA and CDR2 is FQGNSA in the germline V gene. The J segment lost 0 bases and the V segment lost 3 bases, leaving 9 bases of the junction unmatched. The CDR3 sequence: CASSFSRTSGGFANTGELFF. The CDR3 DNA reads TGTGCCAGCAGCTTTTCCCGGACTAGCGGGGGGTTCGCGAACACCGGGGAGCTGTTTTTT.

This clonotype was observed a few times. The CDR3 DNA is TGTGCCAGCAGCTTCTTAGGTTCAACCTACAATGAGCAGTTCTTC. Amino acids: CASSFLGSTYNEQFF. The chain employs TRBV11-2 and TRBJ2-1, with no clear D. There are 15 residues in the CDR3. V was shortened by 3 bases and J by 2 bases, with 11 bases between the two germline ends. Germline V gene sequence: CDR1 SGHAT, CDR2 FQNNGV.

This clonotype was picked up many times. The gene calls are TRBV7-6 and TRBJ2-7; TRBD2 matches 10 bases. Germline V gene data show CDR1 as SGHVS and CDR2 as FNYEAQ. This CDR3 has 15 amino acids. The J segment lost 5 bases and the V segment lost 4 bases, leaving 8 bases of the junction unmatched. This CDR3 reads CASSYLAGVSHEQYF. The DNA of the CDR3 is TGTGCCAGCAGCTATCTAGCGGGAGTATCCCACGAGCAGTACTTC.

In its sample, this clonotype was seen a few times. This chain joins TRBV19 and TRBJ2-1; TRBD2 agrees at 14 bases. Germline V gene lookup returns CDR1 LNHDA and CDR2 SQIVND (reference sequence). This CDR3 region has 19 residues. V shed 5 bases and J 8 bases; nucleotides not matched to a gene: 17. CDR3 sequence (DNA): TGTGCCAGTAGTGCCCATCCTCCTGGGACTAGCGGGGGAAGCGATGAGCAGTTCTTC. Its translation: CASSAHPPGTSGGSDEQFF.

The gene calls are TRBV6-9 and TRBJ2-7; 7 bases fit TRBD1. This CDR3 is built from 15 residues. CDR1 is MNHGY, CDR2 SVAAGI, per germline. The trim removed 4 bases at V and 3 bases at J, leaving 9 bases unmatched. The CDR3 coding sequence is TGTGCCAGCAGTTTTGGGGACAGATTGAGCTACGAGCAGTACTTC. Translating it yields CASSFGDRLSYEQYF.

The CDR3 reads CASRTGDDEQFF. As DNA, the CDR3 is TGTGCCAGCCGGACAGGGGACGATGAGCAGTTCTTC. The genes are TRBV28 and TRBJ2-1; 9 nucleotides align to TRBD1. Losses at the gene ends were 8 bases for V and 8 bases for J; bases not matched to a gene: 4. The CDR3 covers 12 residues. Germline lookup yields CDR1 MDHEN and CDR2 SYDVKM.

This clonotype has only one observation. This sequence may be a read error, since a much larger clone differs from it by one base. This chain links TRBV5-1 with TRBJ2-3, with TRBD2 matching over 16 bases. With V trimmed by 4 bases and J by 6 bases, 8 bases remained unmatched. The CDR3 is 17 amino acids. The germline V gene has CDR1 SGHRS and CDR2 YFSETQ. The CDR3, as DNA: TGCGCCAGCAGCCTAATGGGGACTAGCGGGAGGGCGGATACGCAGTATTTT. Protein: CASSLMGTSGRADTQYF.

This clonotype was picked up many times. In DNA form, the CDR3 reads TGTGCCAGCAGTTCAGGAGGCGAGGGCACAGATACGCAGTATTTT. It yields the protein CASSSGGEGTDTQYF. The rearrangement links TRBV28 to TRBJ2-3, with D tentatively TRBD2 (5 bases). CDR1 MDHEN and CDR2 SYDVKM come from the germline V gene. The germline V and J ends were trimmed by 4 bases and 1 base, with 12 bases remaining between them. The CDR3 length is 15 residues.